This TCR beta chain was sequenced for a study of cytomegalovirus exposure and HLA in healthy donors. Findings of the study overall: Investigators reported over 150 TCR beta chains as tied to cytomegalovirus. TCR beta V segments were, for the most part, productive about 87% or about 30% of the time in an earlier analysis.

J lost 4 bases, V lost 7 bases, and 7 bases had no gene match. CDR1 is SNHLY, CDR2 FYNNEI, per germline. This CDR3 is 14 amino acids long. The PCR was carried out with 60 Vbeta primers and 13 Jbeta primers. The repertoire was sequenced with immunoSEQ multiplex PCR; TCRdb's copy has only in-frame clones and lacks some. The sample contains about 200,000 clones, roughly 80% of which appear only once. This clone appeared once. The antigen is unknown. The material sequenced was PBMCs. The chain is built from TRBV2 and TRBJ2-3; TRBD1 aligns across 8 bases. The receptor's source is a girl aged 5-17 years in good health and CMV-seronegative. The CDR3 sequence: CASNDQGAADTQYF. The CDR3, as DNA: TGTGCCAGCAATGACCAGGGGGCCGCAGATACGCAGTATTTT.